The 30 T cell receptor beta chains below come from one sample, sequenced in a study of T-cell reconstitution after alpha-beta-depleted transplantation in children (TCRdb year 2016). Receptors were amplified or captured by PCR. These reads were obtained on an Illumina HiSeq 2500. To normalize quantification of the TCRbeta repertoire, the TCR libraries were built with molecular barcoding that relied on unique molecular identifiers. TCRdb redid the processing of the public reads, applying fastp at Q25 and MiXCR, and retained in-frame beta chains. Rows are combined by CDR3 protein, so each entry shows the most common genes and DNA. Across this sample there are a few hundred thousand distinct CDR3 sequences, with around 20% seen only once. The ten largest clonotypes hold about 3.1% of the sample. This specimen consisted of PBMCs from the stem cell graft donor, obtained from the stem cell graft. All receptors come from a human donor who donated a stem cell graft to a child with acute lymphoblastic leukemia.

This clonotype was recorded many times. V and J are TRBV9 and TRBJ1-2, with D possibly matching TRBD1 (6 bases). Germline assignment: CDR1 SGDLS and CDR2 YYNGEE. The CDR3 is 14 residues long. V was clipped by 3 bases and J by 8 bases, with 17 bases between them. The CDR3 bases are TGTGCCAGCAGCGCGTCTTATTACAGGGACGGCTACACCTTC. Amino acids: CASSASYYRDGYTF.

This clonotype has a handful of counts. The chain joins TRBV29-1 to TRBJ1-1, with D uncertain. CDR1 is SQVTM and CDR2 is ANQGSEA in the germline V gene. The CDR3 is 13 amino acids. V was clipped by 3 bases and J by 4 bases, with 12 bases between them. Written as DNA, the CDR3 is TGCAGCGTTGATCGAGGGTTGGGCACTGAAGCTTTCTTT. Translated, it gives CSVDRGLGTEAFF.

The chain links TRBV20-1 to TRBJ2-7; TRBD1 agrees at 8 bases. Unmatched junction bases numbered 8, after V lost 6 bases and J lost 7 bases. CDR3 length: 12 amino acids. From germline, CDR1 is DFQATT and CDR2 SNEGSKA (reference sequence). CDR3 DNA sequence: TGCAGTGCGACGACAGGGGACGAGGAGCAGTACTTC. This codes for CSATTGDEEQYF.

The table lists this clonotype with many counts. The V gene is TRBV4-1, the J gene TRBJ2-3; 12 nucleotides agree with TRBD2. J gave up 1 base and V 4 bases, and 12 bases lay outside the gene matches. CDR1 is MGHRA, CDR2 YSYEKL, per germline. The CDR3 is 19 amino acids. The CDR3, as DNA: TGCGCCAGCAGCCCGGGACTAGCGGGCTTTGGGATGGGCACAGATACGCAGTATTTT. It is translated as CASSPGLAGFGMGTDTQYF.

This clonotype was seen at least ten times. CDR3 in DNA: TGCGCCAGCAGCTTGATGCGGACTAGCGGGTCCAATGAGCAGTTCTTC. Translated, it gives CASSLMRTSGSNEQFF. The V call is TRBV5-1, the J call TRBJ2-1, with 11 bases aligning to TRBD2. CDR1 is SGHRS and CDR2 is YFSETQ in the germline V gene. The CDR3 loop spans 16 amino acids. Losses at the gene ends were 1 base for V and 6 bases for J; bases not matched to a gene: 6.

The chain employs TRBV4-2 and TRBJ2-7; D perhaps matches TRBD2 (5 bases). Germline lookup yields CDR1 LGHNA and CDR2 YNFKEQ. V lost 3 bases to trimming and J lost 6 bases, with 15 bases between them. There are 14 residues in the CDR3. Written as DNA, the CDR3 is TGTGCCAGCAGCCAGGGCACTAGAACGAGCGAGCAGTACTTC. The encoded protein is CASSQGTRTSEQYF.

The J gene is TRBJ2-7, the V gene TRBV7-8; 15 bases align to TRBD2. This CDR3 comprises 18 residues. Germline CDR1 is SGHVS and CDR2 is FQNEAQ. The J segment lost 2 bases and the V segment lost 2 bases, leaving 7 bases of the junction unmatched. As DNA, the CDR3 is TGTGCCAGCAGCTTAAGTGGACTAGCGGGAGGGCCCACCTACGAGCAGTACTTC. Translation gives CASSLSGLAGGPTYEQYF.

The CDR3, as DNA: TGTGCCATCAGTGGGAGGGTAGATCAGCCCCAGCATTTT. Amino acid sequence: CAISGRVDQPQHF. The V call is TRBV10-3, the J call TRBJ1-5; D call uncertain. CDR3 size: 13 residues. Per germline, CDR1 ENHRY and CDR2 SYGVKD. With 4 bases removed from V and 5 bases from J, the gap between germline ends came to 9 bases.

The J gene is TRBJ2-7, the V gene TRBV5-5; tentatively, D is TRBD1 (6 bases). This CDR3 is 14 amino acids long. From germline, CDR1 is SGHKS and CDR2 YYEKEE (reference sequence). The V end was cut by 4 bases, the J end by 5 bases, with 16 bases between. CDR3 sequence reads: CASSRQTGTHEQYF. In nucleotides, the CDR3 is TGTGCCAGCAGCCGCCAGACAGGAACCCACGAGCAGTACTTC.

This clonotype was observed a handful of times. The chain uses TRBV6-1 and TRBJ2-1, with 8 bases that match TRBD1. The CDR3 length is 16 residues. Germline-derived CDR1 and CDR2 are MNHNS and SASEGT. J lost 10 bases, V lost 3 bases, and 14 bases had no gene match. The CDR3 region has the DNA TGTGCCAGCAGTGATATTGGACAGGGAACCAAGGGGGAGCAGTTCTTC. Its protein product is CASSDIGQGTKGEQFF.

This chain uses TRBV24-1 with TRBJ2-3; 8 bases agree with TRBD1. The CDR3 length is 16 residues. Losses at the gene ends were 4 bases for V and 2 bases for J; bases not matched to a gene: 7. Germline-derived CDR1 and CDR2 are KGHDR and SFDVKD. CDR3 sequence: CATSERAGGDTDTQYF. CDR3 DNA: TGTGCCACCAGTGAGCGGGCAGGGGGCGACACAGATACGCAGTATTTT.

This clonotype has only a few counts. The chain employs TRBV4-1 and TRBJ2-3; tentative D call: TRBD2 (5 bases). Trimming removed 3 bases at V and 2 bases at J, with 15 bases between. This CDR3 contains 16 residues. Germline CDR1 and CDR2: MGHRA and YSYEKL. CDR3 in DNA: TGCGCCAGCAGCCAGGCTCGACTAATCACCACAGATACGCAGTATTTT. This translates into CASSQARLITTDTQYF.

The chain uses TRBV19 and TRBJ1-5, with D perhaps matching TRBD1 (5 bases). Trimming removed 3 bases from V and 4 bases from J, with 19 bases in between. This CDR3 spans 17 amino acids. CDR1 is LNHDA, CDR2 SQIVND, per germline (reference sequence). CDR3 loop: CASSMGGTRLGNQPQHF. CDR3 nucleotides: TGTGCCAGTAGTATGGGAGGGACCCGCTTAGGGAATCAGCCCCAGCATTTT.

This clonotype was picked up many times. The genes are TRBV20-1 and TRBJ2-1; 15 bases agree with TRBD2. CDR1 is DFQATT and CDR2 is SNEGSKA in the germline V gene (reference sequence). CDR3 size: 15 residues. The trim removed 1 base at V and 10 bases at J, leaving 5 bases unmatched. The CDR3, as DNA: TGCAGTGCTAGAGGGGGGGGACTAGCGGGAGGCGAGCAGTTCTTC. Its translation: CSARGGGLAGGEQFF.

This clonotype was counted between two and nine times. The rearrangement links TRBV5-6 to TRBJ2-5; the D gene is possibly TRBD1 (5 bases). The CDR3 length is 17 residues. Trimming shortened V by 2 bases and J by 2 bases, and 19 bases separated the two germline ends. Germline V gene lookup returns CDR1 SGHDT and CDR2 YYEEEE. The CDR3 sequence is CASSLPGYRVDQETQYF. The CDR3 DNA reads TGTGCCAGCAGCTTACCAGGGTACCGGGTCGATCAAGAGACCCAGTACTTC.

V and J are TRBV6-6 and TRBJ2-1; 10 nucleotides agree with TRBD2. CDR1 and CDR2 from the germline V gene are MNHNY and SVGAGI (reference sequence). V was clipped by 4 bases and J by 3 bases; unmatched bases: 6. The length of the CDR3 is 16 residues. In DNA, the CDR3 is TGTGCCAGCAGTTCTCCCTCTAGCGGGGGCTACAATGAGCAGTTCTTC. As protein: CASSSPSSGGYNEQFF.

This clonotype was counted only a few times. The rearrangement uses TRBV12-3 or TRBV12-4 and TRBJ2-4; no reliable D call. There are 11 residues in the CDR3. Trimming cost V 1 base and J 9 bases, with 4 bases left between them. The CDR3 loop is CASSLVGIQYF. CDR3 DNA: TGTGCCAGCAGTTTAGTGGGCATTCAGTACTTC.

The chain is built from TRBV19 and TRBJ1-1; no firm D call. The CDR3 totals 13 residues. Trimming shortened V by 1 base and J by 5 bases, and 8 bases separated the two germline ends. Germline V gene data show CDR1 as LNHDA and CDR2 as SQIVND (reference sequence). For the CDR3, the DNA is TGTGCCAGTAGTATAGCGGAGAGAACTGAAGCTTTCTTT. Its protein is CASSIAERTEAFF.

This clonotype was recorded a few times. V usage is TRBV7-9 and J usage is TRBJ1-2, with TRBD1 as a possible D gene (5 bases). Germline V lookup: CDR1 SEHNR, CDR2 FQNEAQ (reference sequence). V was clipped by 0 bases and J by 6 bases, with 11 bases between them. The CDR3 loop spans 14 amino acids. The CDR3 loop is CASSLAWSGNGYTF. DNA of the CDR3: TGTGCCAGCAGCTTAGCTTGGTCAGGGAATGGCTACACCTTC.

This clonotype turned up a few times. The V and J genes are TRBV7-9 and TRBJ2-3; D is ambiguous. V was cut by 2 bases and J by 3 bases, with 12 bases left in between. The CDR3 loop spans 15 amino acids. Germline CDR1 is SEHNR and CDR2 is FQNEAQ (reference sequence). DNA for the CDR3: TGTGCCAGCAGCTTATTCCTTTTACAGACAGATACGCAGTATTTT. This sequence encodes CASSLFLLQTDTQYF.

This clonotype was observed a handful of times. V is TRBV6-1 and J is TRBJ2-6, with D possibly TRBD1 on 6 matching bases. In germline, CDR1 is MNHNS, CDR2 SASEGT. CDR3 length: 15 residues. V lost 7 bases to trimming and J lost 4 bases, with 14 bases between them. The CDR3 sequence: CASKYQGPGANVLTF. The CDR3 DNA reads as TGTGCCAGCAAGTATCAGGGGCCGGGGGCCAACGTCCTGACTTTC.

The rearrangement links TRBV19 to TRBJ1-5, with D perhaps matching TRBD1 (6 bases). CDR1 is LNHDA and CDR2 is SQIVND in the germline V gene (reference sequence). This CDR3 region has 14 residues. The ends were cut back, 5 bases at V and 1 base at J, with 9 bases in the middle. CDR3 DNA sequence: TGTGCCAGTAGTCAGGGGATGAGCAATCAGCCCCAGCATTTT. Translation: CASSQGMSNQPQHF.

This clonotype came up a few times. The chain has TRBV4-1 and TRBJ1-2; D not resolved. Germline V gene data show CDR1 as MGHRA and CDR2 as YSYEKL. Deletions cut 7 bases from V and 3 bases from J, with 24 bases between. The CDR3 totals 17 residues. CDR3 loop: CASTNEPRAGVYYGYTF. CDR3 nucleotides: TGCGCCAGCACCAATGAACCCCGAGCAGGTGTTTACTATGGCTACACCTTC.

The chain joins TRBV14 to TRBJ2-1; D gene ambiguous. Trimming cost V 0 bases and J 0 bases, with 12 bases left between them. CDR1 SGHDN and CDR2 FVKESK come from the germline V gene. CDR3 length equals 17 residues. In nucleotides, the CDR3 is TGTGCCAGCAGCCAAGATAGGTCTCCCCTCTCCTACAATGAGCAGTTCTTC. This sequence encodes CASSQDRSPLSYNEQFF.

This clonotype was seen a handful of times. The J gene is TRBJ1-1, the V gene TRBV4-1; 8 bases agree with TRBD1. The CDR3 is made up of 15 amino acids. V gave up 1 base and J gave up 0 bases; unmatched junction bases: 1. Germline loops: CDR1 MGHRA, CDR2 YSYEKL. CDR3 DNA: TGCGCCAGCAGCCAAGGCAGGGGGCTGAACACTGAAGCTTTCTTT. Its translation is CASSQGRGLNTEAFF.

This clonotype was seen only a few times. The chain combines TRBV3-1 with TRBJ2-3; no definite D call. The CDR3 sequence is 14 residues long. Per the germline V gene, CDR1 is LGHDT and CDR2 is YNNKEL (reference sequence). V was trimmed by 4 bases and J by 2 bases, leaving 10 bases between them. The CDR3 sequence is CASSLGVATDTQYF. In DNA, the CDR3 is TGTGCCAGCAGCCTTGGGGTAGCCACAGATACGCAGTATTTT.

This clonotype appeared a few times. The rearrangement joins TRBV11-2 to TRBJ2-5; D possibly uses TRBD1 or TRBD2 (6 bases each). The V and J ends lost 1 base and 4 bases respectively, with 19 bases between them. The CDR3 is 17 residues long. Per the germline V gene, CDR1 is SGHAT and CDR2 is FQNNGV. CDR3 nucleotide sequence: TGTGCCAGCAGCTTAGTCCGGGTGGGGGGACATCTAGAGACCCAGTACTTC. Its protein is CASSLVRVGGHLETQYF.

This clonotype was counted a few times. This chain links TRBV9 with TRBJ2-7; no firm D call. Trimming left V 3 bases short and J 6 bases short, with 10 bases between. CDR3 size: 12 residues. Germline CDR1 SGDLS, CDR2 YYNGEE. The CDR3 DNA reads TGTGCCAGCAGCGCTTTAACGGGCGAGCAGTACTTC. This codes for CASSALTGEQYF.

CDR3 protein: CASSEGTSVQETQYF. CDR3 DNA sequence: TGTGCCAGCAGTGAGGGGACTAGCGTGCAAGAGACCCAGTACTTC. The chain carries TRBV2 and TRBJ2-5, with TRBD2 matching over 10 bases. The CDR3 is 15 residues long. Losses at the gene ends were 3 bases for V and 2 bases for J; bases not matched to a gene: 3. CDR1 and CDR2 (germline): SNHLY, FYNNEI.

The chain combines TRBV20-1 with TRBJ2-5; D is possibly TRBD1 (6 bases). The CDR3 has 13 amino acids. V dropped 3 bases and J dropped 4 bases, with 12 bases sitting between them. CDR1 and CDR2 (germline): DFQATT, SNEGSKA (reference sequence). The CDR3 sequence is CSASSLGAETQYF. The CDR3 nucleotides read TGCAGTGCTAGTTCGCTGGGGGCAGAGACCCAGTACTTC.